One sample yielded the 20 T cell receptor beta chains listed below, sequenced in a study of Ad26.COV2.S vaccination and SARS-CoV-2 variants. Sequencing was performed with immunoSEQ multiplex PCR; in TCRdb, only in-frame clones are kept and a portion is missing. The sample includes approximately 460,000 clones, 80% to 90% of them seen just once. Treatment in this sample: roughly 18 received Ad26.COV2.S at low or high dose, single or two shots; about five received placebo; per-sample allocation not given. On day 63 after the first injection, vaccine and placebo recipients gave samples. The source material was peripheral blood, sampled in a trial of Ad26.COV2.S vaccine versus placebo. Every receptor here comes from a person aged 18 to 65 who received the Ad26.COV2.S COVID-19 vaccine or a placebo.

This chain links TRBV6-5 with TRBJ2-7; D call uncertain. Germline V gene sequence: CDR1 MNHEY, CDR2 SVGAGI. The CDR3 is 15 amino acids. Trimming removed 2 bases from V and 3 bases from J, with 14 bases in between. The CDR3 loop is CASSYDRPGLYEQYF. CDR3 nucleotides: TGTGCCAGCAGTTACGATCGACCGGGCCTCTACGAGCAGTACTTC.

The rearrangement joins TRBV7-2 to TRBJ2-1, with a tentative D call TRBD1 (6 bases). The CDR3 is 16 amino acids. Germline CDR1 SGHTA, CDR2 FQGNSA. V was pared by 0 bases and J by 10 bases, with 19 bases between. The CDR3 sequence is CASSLAGPGVWEEQFF. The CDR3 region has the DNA TGTGCCAGCAGCTTAGCAGGTCCAGGGGTTTGGGAGGAGCAGTTCTTC.

The chain's CDR3 is CAWSELGLASGELFF. CDR3 coding DNA: TGTGCCTGGAGTGAGCTAGGACTAGCGTCCGGGGAGCTGTTTTTT. The V call is TRBV30, the J call TRBJ2-2, with 9 bases aligning to TRBD2. This CDR3 has 15 residues. Germline loops: CDR1 GTSNPN, CDR2 SVGIG (reference sequence). V lost 1 base, J lost 6 bases, and 6 bases stayed unmatched. Full variable domain (remainder filled in from reference TRBV30 and TRBJ2-2): SQTIHQWPATLVQPVGSPLSLECTVEGTSNPNLYWYRQAAGRGLQLLFYSVGIGQISSEVPQNLSASRPQDRQFILSSKKLLLSDSGFYLCAWSELGLASGELFFGEGSRLTVL.

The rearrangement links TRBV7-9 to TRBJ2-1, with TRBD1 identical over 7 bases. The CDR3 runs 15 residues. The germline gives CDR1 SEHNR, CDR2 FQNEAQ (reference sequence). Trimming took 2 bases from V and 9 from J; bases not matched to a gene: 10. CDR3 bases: TGTGCCAGCAGCTTATCGACAGGGTGGGATGGTGAGCAGTTCTTC. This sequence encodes CASSLSTGWDGEQFF.

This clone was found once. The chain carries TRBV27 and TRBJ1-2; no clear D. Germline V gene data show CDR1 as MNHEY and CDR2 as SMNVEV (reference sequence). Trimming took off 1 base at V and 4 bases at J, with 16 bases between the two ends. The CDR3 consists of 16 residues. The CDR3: CASSLWRQNNFYGYTF. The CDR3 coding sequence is TGTGCCAGCAGTTTATGGAGGCAGAACAACTTCTATGGCTACACCTTC.

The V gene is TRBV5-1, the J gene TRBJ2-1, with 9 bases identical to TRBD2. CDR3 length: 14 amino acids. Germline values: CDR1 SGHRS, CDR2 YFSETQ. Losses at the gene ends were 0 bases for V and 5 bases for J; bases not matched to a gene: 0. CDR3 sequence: CASSLGLADNEQFF. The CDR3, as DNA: TGCGCCAGCAGCTTGGGACTAGCGGACAATGAGCAGTTCTTC.

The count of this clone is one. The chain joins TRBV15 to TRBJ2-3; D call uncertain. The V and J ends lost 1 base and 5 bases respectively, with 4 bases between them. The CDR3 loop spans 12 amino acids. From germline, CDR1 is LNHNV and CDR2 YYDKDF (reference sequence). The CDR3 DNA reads TGTGCCACCAGCAGAGGAGTAGATACGCAGTATTTT. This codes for CATSRGVDTQYF.

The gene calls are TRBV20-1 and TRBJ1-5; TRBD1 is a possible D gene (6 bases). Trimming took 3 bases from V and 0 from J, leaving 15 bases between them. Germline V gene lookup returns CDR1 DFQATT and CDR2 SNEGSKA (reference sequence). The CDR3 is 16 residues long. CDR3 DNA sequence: TGCAGTGCTAGTCTCCCCCGGACAGATAGCAATCAGCCCCAGCATTTT. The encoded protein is CSASLPRTDSNQPQHF.

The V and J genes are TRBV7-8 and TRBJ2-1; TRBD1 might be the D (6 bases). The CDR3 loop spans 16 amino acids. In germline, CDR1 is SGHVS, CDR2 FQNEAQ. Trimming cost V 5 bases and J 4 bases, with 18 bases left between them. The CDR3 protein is CASSQSLGQFYNEQFF. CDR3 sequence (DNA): TGTGCCAGCAGCCAATCACTCGGACAGTTTTACAATGAGCAGTTCTTC.

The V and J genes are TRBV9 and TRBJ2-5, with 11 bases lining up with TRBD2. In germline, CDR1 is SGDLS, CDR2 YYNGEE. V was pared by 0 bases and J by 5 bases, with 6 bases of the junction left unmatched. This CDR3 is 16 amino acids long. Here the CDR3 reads CASSVVVAGGPETQYF. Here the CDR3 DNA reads TGTGCCAGCAGCGTAGTGGTAGCGGGAGGGCCGGAGACCCAGTACTTC.

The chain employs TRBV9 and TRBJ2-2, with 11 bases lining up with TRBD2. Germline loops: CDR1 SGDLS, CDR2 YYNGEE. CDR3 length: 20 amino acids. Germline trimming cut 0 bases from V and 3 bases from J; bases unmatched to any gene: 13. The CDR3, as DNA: TGTGCCAGCAGCGTAGAGGGTCTAGCGGGAGGAGTTAAGTACACCGGGGAGCTGTTTTTT. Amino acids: CASSVEGLAGGVKYTGELFF.

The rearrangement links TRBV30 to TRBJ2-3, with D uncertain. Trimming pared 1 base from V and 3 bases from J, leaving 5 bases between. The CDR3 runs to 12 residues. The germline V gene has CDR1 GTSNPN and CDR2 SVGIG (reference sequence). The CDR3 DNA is TGTGCCTGGAGTGAAGTTACAGATACGCAGTATTTT. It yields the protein CAWSEVTDTQYF.

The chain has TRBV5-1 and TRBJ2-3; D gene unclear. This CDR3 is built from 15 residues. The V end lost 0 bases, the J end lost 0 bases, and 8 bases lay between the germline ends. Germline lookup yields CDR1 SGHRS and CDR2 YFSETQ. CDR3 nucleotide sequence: TGCGCCAGCAGCTTGGACGGCTCTAGCACAGATACGCAGTATTTT. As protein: CASSLDGSSTDTQYF.

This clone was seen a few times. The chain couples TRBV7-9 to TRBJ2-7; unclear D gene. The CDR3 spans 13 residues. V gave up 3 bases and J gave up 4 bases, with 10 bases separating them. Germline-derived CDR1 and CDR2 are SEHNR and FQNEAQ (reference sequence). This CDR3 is CASSFPGKYEQYF. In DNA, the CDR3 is TGTGCCAGCAGCTTCCCGGGCAAATACGAGCAGTACTTC.

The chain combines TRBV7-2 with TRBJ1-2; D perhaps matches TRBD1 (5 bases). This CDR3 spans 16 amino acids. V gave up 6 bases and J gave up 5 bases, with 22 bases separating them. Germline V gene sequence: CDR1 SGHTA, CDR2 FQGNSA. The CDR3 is CASSPQFPGLGYGYTF. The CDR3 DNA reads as TGTGCCAGCAGTCCACAATTTCCAGGGCTAGGGTATGGCTACACCTTC.

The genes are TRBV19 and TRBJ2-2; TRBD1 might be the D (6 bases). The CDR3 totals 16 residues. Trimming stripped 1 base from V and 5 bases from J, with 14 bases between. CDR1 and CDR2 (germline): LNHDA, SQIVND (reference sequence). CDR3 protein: CASSIARGHETGELFF. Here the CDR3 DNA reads TGTGCCAGTAGTATAGCAAGGGGACACGAAACCGGGGAGCTGTTTTTT.

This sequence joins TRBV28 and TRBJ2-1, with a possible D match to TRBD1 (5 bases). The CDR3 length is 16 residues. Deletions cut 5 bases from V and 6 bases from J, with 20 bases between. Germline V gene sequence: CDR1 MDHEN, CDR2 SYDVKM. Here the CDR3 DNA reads TGTGCCAGCAGTAGGATGAGACAGAAAAAGGGCAATGAGCAGTTCTTC. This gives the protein CASSRMRQKKGNEQFF.

CDR3 sequence: CASSLRSLLAEYEQYF. The CDR3 DNA reads as TGTGCCAGCAGTTTAAGGTCGTTACTAGCGGAGTACGAGCAGTACTTC. The chain has TRBV28 and TRBJ2-7; 8 nucleotides align to TRBD2. The CDR3 runs to 16 residues. CDR1 is MDHEN and CDR2 is SYDVKM in the germline V gene. V trimming: 2 bases; J trimming: 4 bases; junction bases outside the gene matches: 10.

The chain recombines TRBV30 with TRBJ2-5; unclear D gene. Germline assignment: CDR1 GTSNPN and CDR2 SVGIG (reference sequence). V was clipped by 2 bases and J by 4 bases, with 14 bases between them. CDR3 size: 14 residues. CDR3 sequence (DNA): TGTGCCTGGAGTCCCCGCTTAATCGGAGAGACCCAGTACTTC. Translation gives CAWSPRLIGETQYF.

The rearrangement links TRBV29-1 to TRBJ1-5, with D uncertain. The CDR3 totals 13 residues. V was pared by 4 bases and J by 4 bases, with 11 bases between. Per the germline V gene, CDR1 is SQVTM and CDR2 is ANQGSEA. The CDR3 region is CSVGPGLNQPQHF. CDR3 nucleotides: TGCAGCGTTGGACCGGGGTTGAATCAGCCCCAGCATTTT.